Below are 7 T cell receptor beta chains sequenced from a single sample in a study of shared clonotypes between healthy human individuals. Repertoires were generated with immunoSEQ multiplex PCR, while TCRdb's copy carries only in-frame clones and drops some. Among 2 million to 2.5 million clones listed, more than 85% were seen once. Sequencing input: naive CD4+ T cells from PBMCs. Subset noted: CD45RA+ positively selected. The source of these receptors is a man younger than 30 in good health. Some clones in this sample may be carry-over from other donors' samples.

The CDR3 DNA reads TGTGCCAGCAGCCAAGATCTAAGACGGAATACCTACAATGAGCAGTTCTTC. This translates into CASSQDLRRNTYNEQFF. The chain combines TRBV4-2 with TRBJ2-1; D gene ambiguous. V shed 0 bases and J shed 2 bases, with 14 bases lying between them. Germline V CDR1 and CDR2: LGHNA, YNFKEQ. This CDR3 spans 17 amino acids.

CDR3 coding DNA: TGTGCCAGCAGCAAGGTGGGAACAGGGGCCTCCGGAAACATTCAGTACTTC. This sequence encodes CASSKVGTGASGNIQYF. The V gene is TRBV9, the J gene TRBJ2-4; TRBD1 matches at 7 bases. V gave up 4 bases and J gave up 6 bases; unmatched junction bases: 16. CDR1 is SGDLS and CDR2 is YYNGEE in the germline V gene. The CDR3 totals 17 residues.

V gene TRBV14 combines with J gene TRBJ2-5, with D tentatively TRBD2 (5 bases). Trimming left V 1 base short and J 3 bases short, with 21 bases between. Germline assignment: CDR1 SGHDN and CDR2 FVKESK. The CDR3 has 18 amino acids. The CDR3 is CASSQASWHRLLEETQYF. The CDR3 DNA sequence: TGTGCCAGCAGCCAAGCCTCTTGGCACCGACTATTAGAAGAGACCCAGTACTTC.

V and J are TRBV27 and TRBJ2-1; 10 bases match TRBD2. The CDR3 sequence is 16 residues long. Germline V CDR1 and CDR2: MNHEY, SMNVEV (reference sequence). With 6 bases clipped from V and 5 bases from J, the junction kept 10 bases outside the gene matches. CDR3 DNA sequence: TGTGCCAGCAGCGCCCTGACTAGCGGGCTAAACAATGAGCAGTTCTTC. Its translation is CASSALTSGLNNEQFF.

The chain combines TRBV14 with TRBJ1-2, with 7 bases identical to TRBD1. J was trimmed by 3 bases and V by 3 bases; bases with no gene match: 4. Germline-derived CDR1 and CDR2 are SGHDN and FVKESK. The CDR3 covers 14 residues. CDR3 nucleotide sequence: TGTGCCAGCAGCCAGAACAGGGGTCACTATGGCTACACCTTC. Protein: CASSQNRGHYGYTF.

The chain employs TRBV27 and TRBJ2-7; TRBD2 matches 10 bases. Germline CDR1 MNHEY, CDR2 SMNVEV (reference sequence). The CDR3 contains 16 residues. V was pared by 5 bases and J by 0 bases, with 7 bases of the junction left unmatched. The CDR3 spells CASSMGLALSSYEQYF. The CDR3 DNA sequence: TGTGCCAGCAGTATGGGACTAGCGCTTAGCTCCTACGAGCAGTACTTC.

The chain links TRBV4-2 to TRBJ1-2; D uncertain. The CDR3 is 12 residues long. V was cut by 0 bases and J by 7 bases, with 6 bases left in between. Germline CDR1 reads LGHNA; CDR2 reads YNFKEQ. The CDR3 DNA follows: TGTGCCAGCAGCCAAGAGCTCTCTGGCTACACCTTC. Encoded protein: CASSQELSGYTF.